This TCR beta chain was sequenced during a study of T cells in Graves' hyperthyroidism and ophthalmopathy. Study-wide points: Model output signaled ophthalmopathy a median around 6.9 months ahead of onset.

Note on this clonotype: Its antigen is as yet unknown. The junction shows a germline mismatch at one end, possibly a read error.

Amplified TCR beta CDR3 regions derived from RNA transcripts. Initially, a first-round RT-PCR of the TCR CDR3 employed the HTBI primer set. Using its own MiXCR run on the multiplex PCR reads, TCRdb lists one record per CDR3 protein. The repertoire holds under 700,000 distinct CDR3 sequences, with around 46% as singletons. The CDR3 contains 17 residues. Germline loops: CDR1 SQVTM, CDR2 ANQGSEA. Absent ophthalmopathy progression within 18 months defined stable Graves' hyperthyroidism. The hyperthyroidism was newly diagnosed and had lasted under 2 months; the patients were aged 18 to 65. The chain employs TRBV29-1 and TRBJ2-6; D tentatively fits TRBD1 or TRBD2 (5 bases each). Sequencing was done on a sample of peripheral blood or thyroid tissue (not recorded which). This clonotype was obtained from a woman younger than 35 with Graves' hyperthyroidism. CDR3 DNA: TGCAGCGTTGAAGAGGTGGGGACGCTCTCTGGGGCCAACGTCCTGGCTTTC. Protein: CSVEEVGTLSGANVLAF.